Here is one T cell receptor (beta chain) with its context. The antigen it binds to is not known. No qualities accompany the bases; no much larger clone lies one base away. The entry originates in a study of CD8+CD57+ T cells in acquired aplastic anemia (dated by TCRdb to the late 2010s). Regarding the complete study: Extracted DNA from sorted CD4+ and CD8+ cells averaged approximately 3.4 ug, ranging from roughly 0.17 to 27.4 ug. CD8+CD57+ expansion was defined as frequency above the mean frequency observed in healthy subjects. What the research found in general, with its limitations: CD8+ Simpson's diversity did not differ significantly between patients and healthy controls (P=0.060). Although 25 to 30 CD8+ CDR3 sequences were shared by patients and controls, these sequences appeared highly expressed in patients and within the immunodominant clones of patients.

Genomic DNA was used as template for profiling of TCR beta VDJ combinations and CDR3 sequences. TCR repertoire sequencing was run on an Illumina HiSeq 2000. In the source study's methods: TRBV/TRBJ rearrangement plots, CDR3 size and DJ length profiles, and Simpson's diversity index were used to evaluate the repertoires. The immunodominant clone was defined as the most abundant DNA sequence in deep sequencing data. CDR3 amino acid sequences were screened for sharing across subjects and were compared with published repertoires and the VDJdb database. The raw public reads went through TCRdb reprocessing: fastp at Q25, MiXCR clone calling, in-frame beta chains kept. Identical CDR3 protein sequences are pooled into one entry, listed with their most common genes and DNA. TCRdb's processing, not the authors', yielded these V and J calls. Across this sample there are approximately 170,000 distinct CDR3 sequences, with about 45% seen only once. 3.2% of the sample is held by the ten biggest clonotypes.

Relative to germline, V is 0 bases shorter and J is 6 bases shorter, with 8 bases between their ends. From the cysteine up to the phenylalanine, the CDR3 has a length of 12 residues. Only the CDR3 DNA stays, 36 bases, in frame from base 1. The germline V gene gives CDR1 as SQVTM and CDR2 as ANQGSEA. Patients chosen for sequencing had shown expansion of CD8+CD57+ cells by flow cytometry. All patients had severe acquired aplastic anemia diagnosed by International Study of Aplastic Anemia and Agranulocytosis and Camitta criteria. At the time blood was sampled, none of the patients had received any therapy. TCR repertoires of sorted CD4+ and CD8+ blood T cells from severe aplastic anemia patients and healthy subjects were deep-sequenced in the study. Patients were enrolled in the USA under clinicaltrials.gov protocols 00001620, 01623167, 00001397, 00071045, 00081523 and 00961064. Ficoll-Paque density gradient centrifugation was used to isolate peripheral blood mononuclear cells. CD4+ and CD8+ T cells were sorted by FACS or magnetic beads before DNA extraction.

Rearrangement joined TRBV29-1 to TRBJ1-1; no D gene is confidently identified. Specimen: sorted CD4+, CD8+, or CD8+CD57+ T cells (not recorded which) from PBMCs. This receptor was identified in a human donor with aplastic anemia. This receptor carries the CDR3 CSVEDSRPEAFF. The nucleotide sequence reads TGCAGCGTTGAAGATAGCAGGCCTGAAGCTTTCTTT.